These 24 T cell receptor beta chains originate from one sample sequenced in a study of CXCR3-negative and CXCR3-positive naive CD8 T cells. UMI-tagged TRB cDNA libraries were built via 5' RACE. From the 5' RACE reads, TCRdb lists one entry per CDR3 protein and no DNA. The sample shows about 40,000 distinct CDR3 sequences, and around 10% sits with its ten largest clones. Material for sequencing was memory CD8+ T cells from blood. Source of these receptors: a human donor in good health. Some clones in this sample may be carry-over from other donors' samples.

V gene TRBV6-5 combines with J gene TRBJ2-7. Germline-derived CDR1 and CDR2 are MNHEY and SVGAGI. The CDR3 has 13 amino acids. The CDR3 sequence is CASSLSKSGEQYF.

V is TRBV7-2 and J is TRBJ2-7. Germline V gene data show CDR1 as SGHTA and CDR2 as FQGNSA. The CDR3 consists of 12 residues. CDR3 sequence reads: CASSGRTYEQYF.

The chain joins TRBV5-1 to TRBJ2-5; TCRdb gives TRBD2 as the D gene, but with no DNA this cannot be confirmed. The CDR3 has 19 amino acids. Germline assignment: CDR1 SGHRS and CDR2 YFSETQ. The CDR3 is CASSFPARKLRQPQETQYF.

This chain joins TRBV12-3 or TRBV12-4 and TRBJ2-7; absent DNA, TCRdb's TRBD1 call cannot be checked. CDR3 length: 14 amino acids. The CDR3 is CASSPLGGNGEQYF.

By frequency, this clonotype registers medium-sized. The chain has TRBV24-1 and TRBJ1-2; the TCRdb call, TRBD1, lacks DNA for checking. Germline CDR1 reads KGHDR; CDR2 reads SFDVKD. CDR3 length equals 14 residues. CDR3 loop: CATSDFSGGDGYTF.

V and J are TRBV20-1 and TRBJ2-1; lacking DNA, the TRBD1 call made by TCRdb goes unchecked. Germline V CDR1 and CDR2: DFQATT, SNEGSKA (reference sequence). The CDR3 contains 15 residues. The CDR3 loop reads CSARDIGGANNEQFF.

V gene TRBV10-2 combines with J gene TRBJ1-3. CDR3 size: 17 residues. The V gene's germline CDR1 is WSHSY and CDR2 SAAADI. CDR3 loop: CATRGETRLNTGNTIYF.

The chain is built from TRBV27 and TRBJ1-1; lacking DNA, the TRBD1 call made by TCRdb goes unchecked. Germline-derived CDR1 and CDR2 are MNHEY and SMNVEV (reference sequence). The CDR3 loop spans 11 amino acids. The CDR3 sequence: CASRVRGEAFF.

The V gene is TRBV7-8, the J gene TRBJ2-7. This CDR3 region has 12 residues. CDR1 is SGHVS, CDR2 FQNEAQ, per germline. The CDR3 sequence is CASSFGSLEQYF.

CDR3 amino acids: CASSWSGTSEKLFF. This chain uses TRBV7-8 with TRBJ1-4; TCRdb picks TRBD1, but there is no DNA to check that call. This CDR3 spans 14 amino acids. Germline values: CDR1 SGHVS, CDR2 FQNEAQ.

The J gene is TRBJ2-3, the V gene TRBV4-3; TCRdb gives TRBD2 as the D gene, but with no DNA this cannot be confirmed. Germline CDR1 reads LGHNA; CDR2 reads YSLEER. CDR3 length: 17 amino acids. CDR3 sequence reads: CASSQDRGRKTGNTQYF.

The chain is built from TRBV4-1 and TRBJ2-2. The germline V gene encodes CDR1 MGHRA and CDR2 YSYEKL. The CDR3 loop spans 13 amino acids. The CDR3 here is CASSLLNTGELFF.

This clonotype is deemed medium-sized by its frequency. Here the CDR3 reads CSVYMGGDTEAFF. J is TRBJ1-1 and V is TRBV29-1; absent DNA, TCRdb's TRBD1 call cannot be checked. This CDR3 region has 13 residues. CDR1 and CDR2 from the germline V gene are SQVTM and ANQGSEA.

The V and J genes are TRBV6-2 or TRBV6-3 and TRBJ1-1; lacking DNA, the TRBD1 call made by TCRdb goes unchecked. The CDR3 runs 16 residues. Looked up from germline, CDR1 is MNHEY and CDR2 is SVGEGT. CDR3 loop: CASSFDRTGGGTEAFF.

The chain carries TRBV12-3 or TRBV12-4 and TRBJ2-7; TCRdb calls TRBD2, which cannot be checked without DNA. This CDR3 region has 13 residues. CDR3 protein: CASSPSVLYEQYF.

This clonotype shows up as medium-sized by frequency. CDR3 residues: CASSEQGASDEQYF. The chain uses TRBV6-1 and TRBJ2-7; TCRdb calls TRBD1, which cannot be checked without DNA. The CDR3 sequence is 14 residues long. The V gene's germline CDR1 is MNHNS and CDR2 SASEGT.

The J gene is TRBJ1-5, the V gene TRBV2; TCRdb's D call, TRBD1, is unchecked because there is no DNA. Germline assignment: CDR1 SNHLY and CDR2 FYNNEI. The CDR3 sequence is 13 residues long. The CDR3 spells CASDRESNQPQHF.

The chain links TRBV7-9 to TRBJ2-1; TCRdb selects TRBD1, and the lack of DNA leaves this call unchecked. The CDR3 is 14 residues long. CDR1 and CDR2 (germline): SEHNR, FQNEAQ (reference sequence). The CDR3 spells CASSLAGGYNEQFF.

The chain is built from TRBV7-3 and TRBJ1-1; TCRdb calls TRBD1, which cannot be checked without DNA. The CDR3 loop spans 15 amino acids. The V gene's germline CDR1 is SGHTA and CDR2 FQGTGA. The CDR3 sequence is CASSQGLGENTEAFF.

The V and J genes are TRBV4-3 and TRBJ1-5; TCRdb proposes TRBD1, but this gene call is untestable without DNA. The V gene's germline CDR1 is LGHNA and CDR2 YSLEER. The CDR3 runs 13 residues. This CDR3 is CASSQGDNQPQHF.

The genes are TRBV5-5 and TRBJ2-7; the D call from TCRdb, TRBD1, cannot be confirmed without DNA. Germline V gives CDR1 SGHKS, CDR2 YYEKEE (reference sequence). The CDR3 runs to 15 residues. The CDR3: CASSLVTGGTYEQYF.

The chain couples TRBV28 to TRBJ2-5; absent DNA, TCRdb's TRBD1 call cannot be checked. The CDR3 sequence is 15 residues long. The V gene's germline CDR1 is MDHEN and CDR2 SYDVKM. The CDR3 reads CASSTHRTGEETQYF.

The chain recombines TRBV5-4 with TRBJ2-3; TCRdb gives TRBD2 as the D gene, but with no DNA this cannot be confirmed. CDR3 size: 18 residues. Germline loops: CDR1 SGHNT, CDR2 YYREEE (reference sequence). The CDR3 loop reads CASSSTRIAEKFTDTQYF.

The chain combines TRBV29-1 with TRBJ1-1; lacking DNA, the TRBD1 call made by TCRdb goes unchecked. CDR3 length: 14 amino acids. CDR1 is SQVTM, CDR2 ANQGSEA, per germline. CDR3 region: CSVVRGQGNTEAFF.